This T cell receptor beta chain was documented in a study of blood T cell repertoires in COVID-19. Study overall: PBMCs, B-cell-depleted T cells, or T cells were the source of the cDNA or gDNA that made up the material.

CDR1 and CDR2 from the germline V gene are SGDLS and YYNGEE. This CDR3 contains 15 residues. Trimming left V 7 bases short and J 3 bases short, with 17 bases between. This table comes from immunoSEQ multiplex PCR, and its TCRdb copy is limited to in-frame clones, with some not included. The data hold 150,000 to 200,000 clones, with roughly 84% observed a single time. This clonotype was obtained from a person aged 70 to 85 with COVID-19, enrolled during active disease. The chain combines TRBV9 with TRBJ2-1, with D possibly being TRBD2 (6 bases). The sequencing input was peripheral blood. The CDR3 spells CASAKGLALYNEQFF. The CDR3 DNA follows: TGTGCCAGCGCCAAGGGGCTAGCGCTCTACAATGAGCAGTTCTTC. The full variable domain, completed using reference TRBV9 and TRBJ2-1, is DSGVTQTPKHLITATGQRVTLRCSPRSGDLSVYWYQQSLDQGLQFLIQYYNGEERAKGNILERFSAQQFPDLHSELNLSSLELGDSALYFCASAKGLALYNEQFFGPGTRLTVL.